This T cell receptor beta chain was retrieved from a study of T-cell memory formation after mild COVID-19. Study-level information: Largely donor-specific sequence clusters came from a couple of donors.

TCRdb used MiXCR to reprocess the 5' RACE reads, holding one entry per CDR3 protein. The table lists over 500,000 distinct CDR3 sequences, around a sixth of them singletons. The table lists this clonotype with many counts. Its matching antigen is unknown. Germline V lookup: CDR1 MNHEY, CDR2 SVGEGT. V was clipped by 7 bases and J by 1 base; unmatched bases: 6. This CDR3 has 14 amino acids. Study-level results: Mainly in CM and EM were contracting CD4+ clones; CD8+ were in EMRA.

Material: PBMCs or a T cell subset sorted from them (not recorded which). The V gene is TRBV6-2 or TRBV6-3, the J gene TRBJ1-1; 7 bases match TRBD1. The receptor was derived from an adult woman who had mild COVID-19 (a few samples of this study predate the infection). Cell type and time point are not known. The CDR3 region has the DNA TGTGCCAGCAAATGGGGGACAGCGAACACTGAAGCTTTCTTT. As protein: CASKWGTANTEAFF.